A selection of T cell receptor beta chains follows, all from one sample in a study of blood T cell repertoires in COVID-19. Method: immunoSEQ multiplex PCR; TCRdb's copy keeps in-frame clones and lacks some. The table includes about 120,000 clones, roughly 91% detected once. Sequencing input: peripheral blood. These receptor sequences come from a woman between 50 and 59 years old with acute or convalescent COVID-19. CDR3s include the opening cysteine and the closing phenylalanine or tryptophan. A D gene is named only where the DNA matches it firmly. Clone size, where shown, is once, few, many, or a class for clones that have expanded.

j_call v_call d_call clone_size cdr3_nt cdr3_aa
TRBJ2-1 TRBV18 NA once TGTGCCAGCTCACCAAGGCGGGGTAGCTCCTACAATGAGCAGTTCTTC CASSPRRGSSYNEQFF
TRBJ2-1 TRBV30 NA NA TGTGCCTGGAGTGTCCGGGATGGCAATGAGCAGTTCTTC CAWSVRDGNEQFF
TRBJ2-3 TRBV21-1 NA NA TGTGCCAGCAGCAAAGCAACACTAGCGGGGACAGATACGCAGTATTTT CASSKATLAGTDTQYF
TRBJ2-5 TRBV7-2 TRBD1 NA TGTGCCAGCAGCATGGGACAGGGAGAGACCCAGTACTTC CASSMGQGETQYF
TRBJ1-1 TRBV12-3/TRBV12-4 NA NA TGTGCCAGCGGTTGGGGCAACACTGAAGCTTTCTTT CASGWGNTEAFF
TRBJ1-3 TRBV15 NA NA TGTGCCATCCCCGGGACATCTGTTGGAAACACCATATATTTT CAIPGTSVGNTIYF
TRBJ1-2 TRBV4-2 NA NA TGTGCCAGCAGCCAAACGGGGGGCGGGAGCTATGGCTACACCTTC CASSQTGGGSYGYTF
TRBJ2-1 TRBV27 TRBD1 NA TGTGCCAGCAGTTTCACCGGGACAGGGGTATATGAGCAGTTCTTC CASSFTGTGVYEQFF
TRBJ1-1 TRBV29-1 TRBD1 NA TGCAGCGGTGGACAGGCCTTTGAAGCTTTCTTT CSGGQAFEAFF
TRBJ1-2 TRBV2 TRBD1 NA TGTGCCAGCAGTTCTACCGGGACAGCCGAAATTTTGGTAGGCTACACCTTC CASSSTGTAEILVGYTF
TRBJ2-6 TRBV2 NA NA TGTGCCAGCACAGCGAGGAGCTCTGGGGCCAACGTCCTGACTTTC CASTARSSGANVLTF
TRBJ2-2 TRBV7-9 TRBD1 NA TGTGCCAGCAGCTTAGCCGGGACAGGGTACACCGGGGAGCTGTTTTTT CASSLAGTGYTGELFF
TRBJ2-1 TRBV19 TRBD2 once TGTGCCAGTAGTTCTGGGACTAGCAACTACAATGAGCAGTTCTTC CASSSGTSNYNEQFF
TRBJ2-7 TRBV11-3 TRBD2 once TGTGCCAGCAGCTTATACCCCCAGCGGGGGTCCTACGAGCAGTACTTC CASSLYPQRGSYEQYF
TRBJ2-1 TRBV6-5 NA once TGTGCCAGCAAGGAGGAGGCGGTTTACAATGAGCAGTTCTTC CASKEEAVYNEQFF
TRBJ1-4 TRBV3-1/TRBV3-2 NA NA TGTGCCAGCAGCCAGGGGCCGGAAGAAAAACTGTTTTTT CASSQGPEEKLFF
TRBJ1-1 TRBV6-4 TRBD1 NA TGTGCCAGCAGTACAGGGGCCCACACTGAAGCTTTCTTT CASSTGAHTEAFF
TRBJ2-7 TRBV7-6 TRBD1 NA TGTGCCAGCAGCTTAGAGCCCGGACAGGGGGCCCGGGAGCAGTACTTC CASSLEPGQGAREQYF
TRBJ2-1 TRBV27 TRBD2 NA TGTGCCAGCAGTTTACGACTAGCGGGAGACAATGAGCAGTTCTTC CASSLRLAGDNEQFF
TRBJ1-4 TRBV28 TRBD1 NA TGTGCCAGCAGGTGGACAGGGGCAACTAATGAAAAACTGTTTTTT CASRWTGATNEKLFF
TRBJ1-2 TRBV19 NA NA TGTGCCAGTAGTATTTGGAGTAGCGGGGCGTCTAACTATGGCTACACCTTC CASSIWSSGASNYGYTF
TRBJ2-7 TRBV7-9 TRBD2 NA TGTGCCAGCAGCCCCCCCCCGGGACTAGCGGGAGCGCACGAGCAGTACTTC CASSPPPGLAGAHEQYF
TRBJ2-1 TRBV5-4 NA NA TGTGCCAGCAGCTTGGGCTCCGGGACACAGTACAATGAGCAGTTCTTC CASSLGSGTQYNEQFF
TRBJ2-5 TRBV7-2 TRBD2 once TGTGCCAGCAGCCCAGCGGGGACTAGCGGGATGAAGACCCAGTACTTC CASSPAGTSGMKTQYF
TRBJ2-7 TRBV9 NA NA TGTGCCAGCAGCGTAGGGTCGGGTAGCTCCTACGAGCAGTACTTC CASSVGSGSSYEQYF
TRBJ1-2 TRBV5-4 TRBD1 NA TGTGCCAGCAGCTTGGCCCCAGGACAGGGAATTAAATATGGCTACACCTTC CASSLAPGQGIKYGYTF
TRBJ2-5 TRBV7-9 TRBD1 NA TGTGCCAGCAGCTTATCCGGACAGGTACAAGAGACCCAGTACTTC CASSLSGQVQETQYF
TRBJ2-1 TRBV15 TRBD2 NA TGTGCCACCAGCAGAACTAGCGGCGGCTCCTACAATGAGCAGTTCTTC CATSRTSGGSYNEQFF
TRBJ2-1 TRBV27 TRBD2 NA TGTGCCAGCAGTCCCAGACCCAGCGGGAGGCCCTACAATGAGCAGTTCTTC CASSPRPSGRPYNEQFF
TRBJ2-2 TRBV18 NA NA TGTGCCAGCTCACCGACTGCCAGCGTTGTCACCGGGGAGCTGTTTTTT CASSPTASVVTGELFF
TRBJ1-3 TRBV3-1/TRBV3-2 TRBD1 NA TGTGCCAGCAGCCAAGGGGTCGAGACAGGGTCTGGAAACACCATATATTTT CASSQGVETGSGNTIYF